The TCR beta chain described here comes from a study of blood T cells in healthy people across ages. The germline V gene has CDR1 MGHRA and CDR2 YSYEKL. The trim removed 7 bases at V and 4 bases at J, leaving 9 bases unmatched. The CDR3 loop spans 16 amino acids. The second PCR ran about 6 to 12 cycles with a sample-barcoded 5' primer and J-beta primers. MiXCR was run by TCRdb on the 5' RACE reads, yielding one entry per CDR3 protein. There are about 930,000 distinct CDR3 sequences in the sample; roughly 28% occur only once, and approximately 10% lies in the top ten. These data are also associated with another study on T cells of mothers and their children.

The receptor comes from a middle-aged woman in good health. The rearrangement uses TRBV4-1 and TRBJ2-7, with 14 bases identical to TRBD2. The sequenced material came from blood. The CDR3 DNA reads as TGCGCCAGCACCCTAACGACTAGCGGGGGGGTTTACGAGCAGTACTTC. As protein: CASTLTTSGGVYEQYF.